This T cell receptor beta chain was found in a study of regulatory T cells in long-lasting Graves disease. V was trimmed by 2 bases and J by 3 bases, leaving 10 bases between them. CDR1 and CDR2 from the germline V gene are LNHDA and SQIVND (reference sequence). The CDR3 covers 14 residues. This clonotype was counted a few times. The antigen remains unidentified. As for time point: newly diagnosed GD, antithyroid drugs for less than 3 months. The authors made the TCR library using RNA they extracted from PBMCs. EDTA tubes received around 9 milliliters of collected peripheral blood. Study conclusions and caveats: Persistent cases of Graves' showed reduced TCR diversity relative to newly diagnosed patients. Under persistent disease, TRBV28, TRBJ1-2 and TRBJ2-5 were used preferentially.

Arm-PCR of CDR3 regions with iRepertoire HTBI primers generated TCR beta libraries. TCRdb called the multiplex PCR reads again in MiXCR, with one record for every CDR3 protein. The table includes 320,000 or so distinct CDR3 sequences, 15% to 20% detected once. The chain links TRBV19 to TRBJ2-5; D is unresolved. The clonotype originates from a female donor with Graves disease. Sequencing was performed on peripheral blood mononuclear cells (PBMCs), taken at new diagnosis, from a patient treated with antithyroid drugs. CDR3 region: CASSISSREETQYF. As DNA, the CDR3 is TGTGCCAGTAGTATATCGAGTAGGGAAGAGACCCAGTACTTC.